This TCR beta chain was identified during a study of blood T cell repertoires in COVID-19. Turning to the study itself: PBMCs, B-cell-depleted T cells, or T cells were the source of the cDNA or gDNA that made up the material.

Participant-reported clinical history was the basis for cohort assignment. Participants in the exposed group had met a COVID-19 case in the 2 weeks before joining the study. Here immunoSEQ multiplex PCR was the method, and the copy in TCRdb shows in-frame clones only, minus some. The data hold approximately 220,000 clones, with under 90% observed a single time. This clone was counted only a few times. V lost 4 bases and J 2 bases, leaving 16 bases between the germline ends. The CDR3 sequence is 16 residues long. Germline-derived CDR1 and CDR2 are SNHLY and FYNNEI. The source is a woman between 50 and 59 years old who had been exposed to COVID-19. The sequencing sample was made of PBMCs or T cells enriched from blood (not recorded which). V usage is TRBV2 and J usage is TRBJ2-3, with D perhaps matching TRBD2 (6 bases). The CDR3 bases are TGTGCCAGCAGTGGTGCGCGGGACTCGTACACAGATACGCAGTATTTT. This encodes CASSGARDSYTDTQYF.